This record concerns one TCR beta chain sequence. Its antigen remains unidentified. As for time point: persistent/refractory GD, antithyroid drugs over 5 years with positive TRAb. The authors made the TCR library using RNA they extracted from PBMCs. The TCR beta library used iRepertoire HTBI primers with Arm-PCR amplification of CDR3. In TCRdb, the multiplex PCR reads were re-called with MiXCR into one record per CDR3 protein. The table lists 300,000 to 500,000 distinct CDR3 sequences, under 25% of them singletons, with about 20% in the top ten. The data stem from a study of regulatory T cells in long-lasting Graves disease. Whole-study findings and limits: TCR diversity was lower in persistent Graves' patients than in newly diagnosed ones.

Germline values: CDR1 SGDLS, CDR2 YYNGEE. V gave up 4 bases and J gave up 8 bases, with 10 bases separating them. The CDR3 sequence is 13 residues long. V gene TRBV9 combines with J gene TRBJ1-6; no clear D. Sequencing used peripheral blood mononuclear cells (PBMCs), obtained when the disease was refractory, from a patient treated with antithyroid drugs. The origin of this receptor is a female donor with Graves disease. This CDR3 reads CASSPDGDSPLHF. In nucleotides, the CDR3 is TGTGCCAGCAGCCCGGACGGTGATTCACCCCTCCACTTT.